A selection of T cell receptor beta chains follows, all from one sample in a study of shared clonotypes between healthy human individuals. TCRdb's copy holds only in-frame clones and misses some; the assay was immunoSEQ multiplex PCR. This sample has approximately 470,000 clones, with over 75% found just once. Sequencing was performed on PBMCs. The receptors originated from a woman in her thirties or forties in good health. Some clones in this sample may be carry-over from other donors' samples. Each CDR3 is given with its conserved first and last residue. A D gene is named only where the DNA matches it firmly. Expanded clones are given a class, and other clones once, few, many or no size at all.

TRBV11-2	.	TRBJ2-7	15	.	CASSTSRLSSYEQYF	TGTGCCAGCAGCACTAGCCGCCTAAGCTCCTACGAGCAGTACTTC
TRBV5-1	.	TRBJ2-1	15	TRBD2	CASSLGGGRYNEQFF	TGCGCCAGCAGCTTGGGTGGCGGGAGGTACAATGAGCAGTTCTTC
TRBV10-3	.	TRBJ1-5	13	TRBD1	CAISKGQPETQHF	TGTGCCATCAGCAAGGGACAGCCTGAGACCCAGCATTTT
TRBV7-3	.	TRBJ1-1	15	.	CASSARQYKNTEAFF	TGTGCCAGCAGCGCCCGGCAGTACAAGAACACTGAAGCTTTCTTT
TRBV4-1	.	TRBJ1-2	15	TRBD1	CASSQVTGALSGYTF	TGCGCCAGCAGCCAAGTTACAGGGGCCCTTAGTGGCTACACCTTC
TRBV6-1	.	TRBJ2-6	13	.	CASRGSGANVLTF	TGTGCCAGCCGGGGATCTGGGGCCAACGTCCTGACTTTC
TRBV5-1	.	TRBJ2-7	14	TRBD2	CASSSGLASYEQYF	TGCGCCAGCAGCTCAGGACTAGCGTCCTACGAGCAGTACTTC
TRBV28	.	TRBJ1-5	13	.	CASSEQQGTPQHF	TGTGCCAGCAGTGAACAGCAGGGGACCCCCCAGCATTTT
TRBV30	.	TRBJ2-6	14	TRBD1	CASGQGIGANVLTF	TGTGCCTCGGGACAGGGTATAGGGGCCAACGTCCTGACTTTC
TRBV5-6	.	TRBJ1-2	13	TRBD1	CASSRDRDYGYTF	TGTGCCAGCAGCCGGGACAGGGACTATGGCTACACCTTC
TRBV18	few	TRBJ2-7	11	.	CASSPGHEQYF	TGTGCCAGCTCACCAGGACACGAGCAGTACTTC
TRBV27	.	TRBJ2-7	14	.	CASSFGQSTYEQYF	TGTGCCAGCAGTTTCGGGCAGAGCACCTACGAGCAGTACTTC
TRBV5-1	.	TRBJ2-7	16	TRBD1	CASSLSGTGSSYEQYF	TGCGCCAGCAGCTTATCCGGGACAGGGAGCTCCTACGAGCAGTACTTC
TRBV30	.	TRBJ2-2	15	.	CAWSVWDKNTGELFF	TGTGCCTGGAGTGTCTGGGACAAAAACACCGGGGAGCTGTTTTTT
TRBV19	.	TRBJ2-1	16	.	CASSIRAGSSYNEQFF	TGTGCCAGTAGTATAAGGGCAGGGAGCTCCTACAATGAGCAGTTCTTC
TRBV5-4	.	TRBJ2-6	16	TRBD1	CASSRETGTGANVLTF	TGTGCCAGCAGCAGAGAGACAGGGACGGGGGCCAACGTCCTGACTTTC
TRBV29-1	.	TRBJ2-1	14	TRBD2	CSVGELAGFDEQFF	TGCAGCGTTGGGGAACTAGCGGGATTCGATGAGCAGTTCTTC
TRBV11-2	.	TRBJ2-7	14	TRBD1	CASSFLGQAVEQYF	TGTGCCAGCAGCTTTCTAGGACAGGCCGTCGAGCAGTACTTC
TRBV6-1	.	TRBJ1-1	15	.	CASSEAGGWENEAFF	TGTGCCAGCAGTGAAGCCGGCGGGTGGGAGAATGAAGCTTTCTTT
TRBV7-8	once	TRBJ1-2	12	.	CASSSLNVGYTF	TGTGCCAGCAGCTCCTTAAACGTCGGCTACACCTTC
TRBV7-2	.	TRBJ1-2	13	TRBD1	CASSPLTGIGYTF	TGTGCCAGCAGCCCCCTGACAGGGATTGGCTACACCTTC
TRBV7-2	.	TRBJ2-7	17	TRBD1	CASSSSGRGTGGYEQYF	TGTGCCAGCAGCTCCTCCGGCCGCGGGACAGGGGGCTACGAGCAGTACTTC
TRBV29-1	.	TRBJ2-7	12	.	CSAGSVSYEQYF	TGCAGCGCTGGGAGTGTGTCCTACGAGCAGTACTTC
TRBV5-1	.	TRBJ2-3	16	TRBD2	CASSLVLAGRGDTQYF	TGCGCCAGCAGCTTGGTACTAGCGGGACGGGGAGATACGCAGTATTTT